Each of the 13 T cell receptor beta chains below was sequenced from the same sample in a study of T cell responses to AZD1222 COVID-19 vaccine. Sequenced by immunoSEQ multiplex PCR; TCRdb stores in-frame clones only, minus some. The data hold 160,000 or so clones, with about nine tenths observed a single time. Sequencing used peripheral blood, obtained after recovery from COVID-19. The source is an adult who had recovered from COVID-19.

This chain's CDR3 is CASSRDRSNTEAFF. The CDR3 DNA is TGTGCCAGCAGCAGGGACAGATCGAACACTGAAGCTTTCTTT. This chain links TRBV5-4 with TRBJ1-1, with 7 bases fitting TRBD1. The V and J ends lost 4 bases and 1 base, in that order; junction bases with no gene match: 4. The CDR3 loop spans 14 amino acids. The V gene's germline CDR1 is SGHNT and CDR2 YYREEE (reference sequence).

The chain links TRBV6-2 or TRBV6-3 to TRBJ1-6, with a tentative D call TRBD1 (5 bases). V gave up 6 bases and J gave up 11 bases, with 17 bases separating them. Germline loops: CDR1 MNHEY, CDR2 SVGEGT. CDR3 size: 14 residues. CDR3 DNA: TGTGCCAGCAGCCAAGGGGCTGATTGGACACCCCTCCACTTT. Its protein product is CASSQGADWTPLHF.

The chain is built from TRBV7-9 and TRBJ1-3, with 8 bases fitting TRBD1. V shed 1 base and J 4 bases; nucleotides not matched to a gene: 6. Germline V gene data show CDR1 as SEHNR and CDR2 as FQNEAQ (reference sequence). The CDR3 length is 16 residues. The CDR3 loop reads CASSLERTGSGNTIYF. DNA of the CDR3: TGTGCCAGCAGCTTAGAGAGGACAGGGTCCGGAAACACCATATATTTT.

The chain is built from TRBV18 and TRBJ2-5, with D unresolved. Germline loops: CDR1 KGHSH, CDR2 LQKENI. The CDR3 spans 11 residues. Trimming took 8 bases from V and 0 from J, leaving 4 bases between them. The CDR3 DNA reads as TGTGCCAGCGCGTACCAAGAGACCCAGTACTTC. It translates to CASAYQETQYF.

V gene TRBV11-2 combines with J gene TRBJ2-5; D is unclear. V was clipped by 4 bases and J by 7 bases, with 22 bases between them. CDR3 length equals 16 residues. Germline CDR1 reads SGHAT; CDR2 reads FQNNGV. The CDR3 DNA reads TGTGCCAGCAGCTCATCCCCGTTGGGGTTTAACGGGACCCAGTACTTC. It specifies CASSSSPLGFNGTQYF.

The rearrangement uses TRBV18 and TRBJ1-5; D is uncertain. The CDR3 runs 13 residues. The germline V gene encodes CDR1 KGHSH and CDR2 LQKENI. The V and J ends lost 2 bases and 1 base respectively, with 3 bases between them. The chain's CDR3 is CASSPSSNQPQHF. The CDR3 bases are TGTGCCAGCTCACCAAGCAGCAATCAGCCCCAGCATTTT.

Remarks on this clone: At one boundary the junction diverges from the germline segment, which might be a read error. The chain has TRBV19 and TRBJ1-2; 7 bases fit TRBD1. The CDR3 covers 13 residues. Germline-derived CDR1 and CDR2 are LNHDA and SQIVND (reference sequence). DNA of the CDR3: TGTGCCAGTAGTACGGGACAGTATTATGACTACACCTTC. Amino acid sequence: CASSTGQYYDYTF.

The chain joins TRBV11-2 to TRBJ2-1; D unclear. The CDR3 sequence is 13 residues long. Germline V gives CDR1 SGHAT, CDR2 FQNNGV. V was trimmed by 3 bases and J by 4 bases, leaving 7 bases between them. CDR3 coding DNA: TGTGCCAGCAGCTTTTCTAGTTACAATGAGCAGTTCTTC. Translation gives CASSFSSYNEQFF.

The chain uses TRBV27 and TRBJ2-7, with 9 bases aligning to TRBD2. V lost 6 bases and J lost 2; bases outside the gene matches: 14. Germline lookup yields CDR1 MNHEY and CDR2 SMNVEV (reference sequence). The CDR3 covers 17 residues. In nucleotides, the CDR3 is TGTGCCAGCAGACCACTTTTTGGGGTAGCGGGAGCCTACGAGCAGTACTTC. Translating gives CASRPLFGVAGAYEQYF.

The chain recombines TRBV11-2 with TRBJ1-6; the D is unclear. The germline V gene encodes CDR1 SGHAT and CDR2 FQNNGV. V dropped 5 bases and J dropped 8 bases, with 10 bases sitting between them. The CDR3 spans 13 residues. In nucleotides, the CDR3 is TGTGCCAGCAGCCCCGGGCAGCATTCACCCCTCCACTTT. As protein: CASSPGQHSPLHF.

This chain links TRBV19 with TRBJ1-4; D ambiguous. Germline V lookup: CDR1 LNHDA, CDR2 SQIVND (reference sequence). Trimming removed 1 base at V and 1 base at J, with 7 bases between. The CDR3 sequence is 15 residues long. CDR3 sequence: CASSIGAETNEKLFF. CDR3 sequence (DNA): TGTGCCAGTAGTATAGGGGCGGAAACTAATGAAAAACTGTTTTTT. The complete variable domain, with remaining parts taken from reference TRBV19 and TRBJ1-4, reads DGGITQSPKYLFRKEGQNVTLSCEQNLNHDAMYWYRQDPGQGLRLIYYSQIVNDFQKGDIAEGYSVSREKKESFPLTVTSAQKNPTAFYLCASSIGAETNEKLFFGSGTQLSVL.

In its sample, this clone was seen once. The chain recombines TRBV9 with TRBJ2-7; 9 bases are a match to TRBD1. The germline gives CDR1 SGDLS, CDR2 YYNGEE. V trimming: 4 bases; J trimming: 4 bases; junction bases outside the gene matches: 12. The CDR3 covers 16 residues. The CDR3 DNA reads as TGTGCCAGCAGCAAAACATCACAGGGGGCGGCGTACGAGCAGTACTTC. This codes for CASSKTSQGAAYEQYF.

The chain combines TRBV7-9 with TRBJ2-2; 11 nucleotides line up with TRBD2. The CDR3 length is 17 residues. The ends lost 8 bases at V and 0 bases at J; junction bases unmatched: 8. The germline CDR1 and CDR2 sequences are SEHNR and FQNEAQ (reference sequence). CDR3 in amino acids: CASDSTSGVPNTGELFF. CDR3 nucleotides: TGTGCCAGCGACTCGACTAGCGGGGTCCCGAACACCGGGGAGCTGTTTTTT.